This paragraph covers one T cell receptor beta chain sequence. The data belong to a study of blood T cell repertoires in COVID-19. Which cohort a participant joined came from the clinical history participants gave. V dropped 3 bases and J dropped 0 bases, with 15 bases sitting between them. The CDR3 covers 18 residues. Looked up from germline, CDR1 is SGHTA and CDR2 is FQGNSA. Assay: immunoSEQ multiplex PCR; the TCRdb copy retains only in-frame clones and omits some. Among some 260,000 clones, around 80% were seen once, and the ten largest hold approximately 4%. The TCR originated in a man aged 30-40 years with acute COVID-19. Specimen: PBMCs or T cells enriched from blood (not recorded which). The chain couples TRBV7-2 to TRBJ1-6, with D possibly TRBD1 on 6 matching bases. CDR3 in amino acids: CASSFPSGAGSYNSPLHF. The DNA of the CDR3 is TGTGCCAGCAGCTTTCCTTCAGGGGCCGGCTCCTATAATTCACCCCTCCACTTT. Filled out from reference TRBV7-2 and TRBJ1-6, the complete variable domain reads GAGVSQSPSNKVTEKGKDVELRCDPISGHTALYWYRQSLGQGLEFLIYFQGNSAPDKSGLPSDRFSAERTGGSVSTLTIQRTQQEDSAVYLCASSFPSGAGSYNSPLHFGNGTRLTVT.